This T cell receptor beta chain came from a study of molecular identifiers for immune sequencing clone quantification. TCRdb itself ran the PCR reads through MiXCR, one entry per CDR3 protein. Seen here are approximately 590,000 distinct CDR3 sequences, approximately 24% observed once, and the top ten hold 0.6% to 0.9%. Concerning this clonotype: Its cognate antigen is unknown. This CDR3 fails to terminate in the conserved phenylalanine or tryptophan, so it likely reflects a read error.

Study results and caveats: Sharing of a barcode by identical TCR molecules could cause highly expanded clone sizes to be underestimated.

The TCR comes from a human donor in good health. Some libraries in this study had Jurkat cell RNA spiked in. The sample comprised naive CD8+ T cells from blood, with Jurkat cell RNA spiked in. Subset noted: FACS-sorted CD8+CD4-CCR7+CD45RA+ naive T cells.

CDR3 loop: CASSLGGFQGYTY. DNA of the CDR3: TGTGCCAGCAGTTTAGGAGGGTTCCAGGGCTACACCTAC. The chain links TRBV28 to TRBJ1-2, with unresolved D. This CDR3 has 13 amino acids. V shed 2 bases and J shed 8 bases, with 12 bases lying between them. Germline V gene data show CDR1 as MDHEN and CDR2 as SYDVKM.